This T cell receptor (beta chain) derives from a study of T cell changes during pregnancy in multiple sclerosis. Data came from immunoSEQ multiplex PCR; TCRdb stores just in-frame clones and leaves some out. This sample has approximately 80,000 clones, with about nine tenths found just once. The J segment lost 4 bases and the V segment lost 0 bases, leaving 3 bases of the junction unmatched. This CDR3 spans 15 amino acids. Looked up from germline, CDR1 is MGHRA and CDR2 is YSYEKL. The genes are TRBV4-1 and TRBJ2-7, with 10 bases fitting TRBD1. Sequenced here: PBMCs, sampled in the first trimester of pregnancy. The TCR was taken from a female donor in good health, serving as a control in a pregnancy study. Some clones in this sample may be carry-over from other donors' samples. This chain's CDR3 is CASSQESGQGYEQYF. The CDR3 DNA sequence: TGCGCCAGCAGCCAAGAATCGGGACAGGGGTACGAGCAGTACTTC.